Listed here are 29 T cell receptor beta chains from one sample, sequenced in a study of shared clonotypes between healthy human individuals. The protocol was immunoSEQ multiplex PCR, while the TCRdb copy is restricted to in-frame clones and leaves out a portion. The sample carries 2 million to 3 million clones, 80% to 95% recorded once. Sequencing was performed on naive CD4+ T cells from PBMCs. Subset indicated: CD45RA+ positively selected. The receptors originated from a man aged 18 to 29 in good health. Some clones in this sample may be carry-over from other donors' samples.

V usage is TRBV5-8 and J usage is TRBJ1-2, with a possible D match to TRBD1 (5 bases). The CDR3 is made up of 14 amino acids. Trimming removed 0 bases from V and 9 bases from J, with 15 bases in between. Germline V gene sequence: CDR1 SGHTS, CDR2 YDEGEE. CDR3 loop: CASSLAGGYSRYTF. The CDR3 nucleotides are TGTGCCAGCAGCTTGGCCGGGGGGTACTCACGCTACACCTTC. Together with reference TRBV5-8 and TRBJ1-2, the CDR3 gives the full variable domain: EAGVTQSPTHLIKTRGQQATLRCSPISGHTSVYWYQQALGLGLQFLLWYDEGEERNRGNFPPRFSGRQFPNYSSELNVNALELEDSALYLCASSLAGGYSRYTFGSGTRLTVV.

This clone was seen only once. This chain joins TRBV2 and TRBJ2-3; the D is unclear. From germline, CDR1 is SNHLY and CDR2 FYNNEI. The CDR3 has 11 residues. V gave up 11 bases and J gave up 4 bases, with 10 bases separating them. The chain's CDR3 is CACSMADTQYF. The CDR3 DNA follows: TGTGCCTGCTCTATGGCAGATACGCAGTATTTT.

The chain employs TRBV7-6 and TRBJ2-2; a possible D gene is TRBD1 (5 bases). The CDR3 is 14 residues long. The germline CDR1 and CDR2 sequences are SGHVS and FNYEAQ. The V end was cut by 0 bases, the J end by 5 bases, with 7 bases between. The CDR3: CASSLAGVTGELFF. The CDR3 DNA follows: TGTGCCAGCAGCTTAGCAGGGGTGACCGGGGAGCTGTTTTTT.

The count of this clone is one. J is TRBJ1-2 and V is TRBV28; 8 bases line up with TRBD1. This CDR3 spans 14 amino acids. Trimming cost V 3 bases and J 3 bases; bases outside gene matches: 3. Germline V gene data show CDR1 as MDHEN and CDR2 as SYDVKM. The CDR3 reads CASSFQGAHYGYTF. In DNA form, the CDR3 reads TGTGCCAGCAGTTTCCAGGGGGCGCACTATGGCTACACCTTC.

The V and J genes are TRBV4-3 and TRBJ1-3; no firm D call. The CDR3 runs to 17 residues. Germline values: CDR1 LGHNA, CDR2 YSLEER. The V end lost 1 base, the J end lost 0 bases, and 13 bases lay between the germline ends. CDR3 sequence (DNA): TGCGCCAGCAGCCAAGTGGTGGTCGCGGGCTCTGGAAACACCATATATTTT. It encodes CASSQVVVAGSGNTIYF.

The rearrangement uses TRBV7-6 and TRBJ2-1; 13 bases line up with TRBD2. CDR1 is SGHVS, CDR2 FNYEAQ, per germline. The CDR3 totals 16 residues. V gave up 1 base and J gave up 15 bases; unmatched junction bases: 12. CDR3: CASSLEGTSGVATRFF. The DNA of the CDR3 is TGTGCCAGCAGCTTAGAGGGGACTAGCGGGGTCGCAACGCGGTTCTTC.

The sample holds one count of this clone. The chain has TRBV7-2 and TRBJ2-5, with unresolved D. The CDR3 sequence is 12 residues long. CDR1 and CDR2 (germline): SGHTA, FQGNSA. V shed 5 bases and J shed 6 bases, with 10 bases lying between them. The CDR3 coding sequence is TGTGCCAGCAGCATCGGGTTACAGACCCAGTACTTC. Its protein product is CASSIGLQTQYF.

The V and J genes are TRBV7-3 and TRBJ2-1; 8 bases agree with TRBD2. V dropped 5 bases and J dropped 2; count of bases not matched to a gene: 5. The CDR3 is made up of 15 amino acids. From germline, CDR1 is SGHTA and CDR2 FQGTGA. The DNA of the CDR3 is TGTGCCAGCAGCACTTCAGCGGGGGCCTACAATGAGCAGTTCTTC. Protein: CASSTSAGAYNEQFF.

V is TRBV19 and J is TRBJ2-2; D remains unclear. Germline assignment: CDR1 LNHDA and CDR2 SQIVND (reference sequence). The CDR3 contains 13 residues. V was trimmed by 10 bases and J by 1 base, leaving 10 bases between them. The DNA for the CDR3 is TGTGCCACCCCCGGCCTGAACACCGGGGAGCTGTTTTTT. It yields the protein CATPGLNTGELFF.

The V call is TRBV5-1, the J call TRBJ2-6; D is unresolved. Trimming stripped 0 bases from V and 0 bases from J, with 13 bases between. This CDR3 is built from 18 residues. CDR1 and CDR2 (germline): SGHRS, YFSETQ. The CDR3 bases are TGCGCCAGCAGCTTGGGCGGCGGTCCCAGCTCTGGGGCCAACGTCCTGACTTTC. Encoded protein: CASSLGGGPSSGANVLTF.

Concerning this clone: Additional DNA sequences in this sample encode the identical CDR3. The chain has TRBV7-3 and TRBJ2-3, with 7 bases that match TRBD2. From germline, CDR1 is SGHTA and CDR2 FQGTGA. The V gene end was trimmed by 5 bases and the J gene end by 2 bases; junction bases not matched to a gene: 7. The CDR3 is 15 residues long. The CDR3 nucleotides read TGTGCCAGCAGCCCATCCGGGACTACCACAGATACGCAGTATTTT. Protein: CASSPSGTTTDTQYF. Combining the CDR3 with reference TRBV7-3 and TRBJ2-3 gives the whole variable domain GAGVSQTPSNKVTEKGKYVELRCDPISGHTALYWYRQSLGQGPEFLIYFQGTGAADDSGLPNDRFFAVRPEGSVSTLKIQRTERGDSAVYLCASSPSGTTTDTQYFGPGTRLTVL.

The chain combines TRBV28 with TRBJ1-5, with a weak D call TRBD1 (5 bases). The V gene lost 3 bases and the J gene lost 7 bases, with 13 bases spanning the gap. Germline V CDR1 and CDR2: MDHEN, SYDVKM. This CDR3 has 14 amino acids. Here the CDR3 DNA reads TGTGCCAGCAGTTTCGGAGGGGCTGGGCAGCCCCAGCATTTT. Residues: CASSFGGAGQPQHF.

This clone was found once. The chain is built from TRBV28 and TRBJ1-2; D possibly corresponds to TRBD1 (6 bases). This CDR3 comprises 15 residues. The V end lost 4 bases, the J end lost 4 bases, and 16 bases lay between the germline ends. CDR1 and CDR2 (germline): MDHEN, SYDVKM. The CDR3 loop is CASSSGSPGAYGYTF. The DNA for the CDR3 is TGTGCCAGCAGTTCAGGGTCCCCGGGGGCCTATGGCTACACCTTC.

The genes are TRBV30 and TRBJ1-1; D is possibly TRBD1 (5 bases). The ends were cut back, 5 bases at V and 0 bases at J, with 13 bases in the middle. Germline V gene data show CDR1 as GTSNPN and CDR2 as SVGIG (reference sequence). CDR3 length equals 14 residues. The CDR3 protein is CAWPDSRMNTEAFF. Written as DNA, the CDR3 is TGTGCCTGGCCAGACAGCCGTATGAACACTGAAGCTTTCTTT.

Turning to this clone: The junction departs from the called germline gene at one end, perhaps through a read error. The genes are TRBV9 and TRBJ1-1; no reliable D call. The length of the CDR3 is 13 residues. Germline CDR1 reads SGDLS; CDR2 reads YYNGEE. The CDR3 region has the DNA TGTGCCAGCAGCGTCATCAGGAACATTGAAGCTTTCTTT. It yields the protein CASSVIRNIEAFF.

J is TRBJ2-2 and V is TRBV2; D gene ambiguous. Germline V lookup: CDR1 SNHLY, CDR2 FYNNEI. There are 13 residues in the CDR3. Trimming cost V 7 bases and J 4 bases, with 10 bases left between them. CDR3 residues: CASNLILTGELFF. The CDR3 region has the DNA TGTGCCAGCAACCTAATACTCACCGGGGAGCTGTTTTTT.

This clone was picked up one time. The genes are TRBV5-1 and TRBJ2-2; 12 nucleotides agree with TRBD2. Germline trimming cut 3 bases from V and 1 base from J; bases unmatched to any gene: 13. The length of the CDR3 is 20 residues. CDR1 and CDR2 (germline): SGHRS, YFSETQ. CDR3 DNA sequence: TGCGCCAGCAGCTACGCCCGGACTAGCGGGACTGACGGGAACACCGGGGAGCTGTTTTTT. Protein: CASSYARTSGTDGNTGELFF.

The chain couples TRBV7-8 to TRBJ1-5; D gene unclear. Germline V lookup: CDR1 SGHVS, CDR2 FQNEAQ. V was cut by 6 bases and J by 0 bases, with 12 bases left in between. This CDR3 is built from 15 residues. The CDR3 nucleotides are TGTGCCAGCAGTCCTATCCGAGTTAGCAATCAGCCCCAGCATTTT. Its translation is CASSPIRVSNQPQHF.

This clone was counted once. The rearrangement links TRBV2 to TRBJ1-1, with D maybe TRBD1 (5 bases). Germline-derived CDR1 and CDR2 are SNHLY and FYNNEI. V was shortened by 1 base and J by 5 bases, with 14 bases between the two germline ends. The CDR3 is 15 residues long. CDR3 sequence: CASSEEGPWGTEAFF. DNA for the CDR3: TGTGCCAGCAGTGAAGAGGGGCCCTGGGGTACTGAAGCTTTCTTT.

The chain is built from TRBV7-7 and TRBJ2-1; 12 bases are shared with TRBD2. This CDR3 contains 13 residues. The junction had 3 bases not matched to a gene; V was cut back by 5 bases and J by 10 bases. CDR1 SSHAT and CDR2 FNYEAQ come from the germline V gene (reference sequence). CDR3 protein: CASSRTSGTEQFF. The DNA of the CDR3 is TGTGCCAGCAGCAGGACTAGCGGGACAGAGCAGTTCTTC.

The J gene is TRBJ2-5, the V gene TRBV7-2, with D possibly TRBD1 on 5 matching bases. Germline CDR1 SGHTA, CDR2 FQGNSA. Trimming removed 1 base from V and 2 bases from J, with 8 bases in between. This CDR3 has 14 amino acids. The chain's CDR3 is CASSLVTAQETQYF. The CDR3 DNA follows: TGTGCCAGCAGCTTAGTGACAGCTCAAGAGACCCAGTACTTC.

V usage is TRBV12-2 and J usage is TRBJ2-7; TRBD2 is taken as the D call from the table, unchecked against the DNA. TRBV12-2 is assigned pseudogene status. There are 17 residues in the CDR3. CDR3 loop: CASRLGLLSSARFEQYF. The CDR3 DNA reads TGTGCAAGTCGCCTAGGACTCTTGTCTAGCGCGCGGTTCGAGCAGTACTTC.

In regard to this clone: This specimen includes other DNA sequences encoding the same CDR3. The chain combines TRBV18 with TRBJ2-1; 9 bases align to TRBD2. Germline trimming cut 1 base from V and 7 bases from J; bases unmatched to any gene: 2. The CDR3 totals 14 residues. Germline loops: CDR1 KGHSH, CDR2 LQKENI. CDR3 nucleotide sequence: TGTGCCAGCTCACCACTAGCGGGAGATAATGAGCAGTTCTTC. Translating it yields CASSPLAGDNEQFF.

The chain has TRBV15 and TRBJ1-1, with D unresolved. The V end lost 6 bases, the J end lost 1 base, and 9 bases lay between the germline ends. The CDR3 contains 13 residues. CDR1 is LNHNV, CDR2 YYDKDF, per germline (reference sequence). This CDR3 reads CATSHKKNTEAFF. In DNA, the CDR3 is TGTGCCACCAGTCATAAAAAGAACACTGAAGCTTTCTTT. Full variable domain (remainder filled in from reference TRBV15 and TRBJ1-1): DAMVIQNPRYQVTQFGKPVTLSCSQTLNHNVMYWYQQKSSQAPKLLFHYYDKDFNNEADTPDNFQSRRPNTSFCFLDIRSPGLGDTAMYLCATSHKKNTEAFFGQGTRLTVV.

V gene TRBV5-1 combines with J gene TRBJ2-7, with D perhaps matching TRBD1 or TRBD2 (5 bases each). Germline V lookup: CDR1 SGHRS, CDR2 YFSETQ. The CDR3 extends over 15 amino acids. The V and J ends lost 6 bases and 2 bases respectively, with 18 bases between them. The CDR3 is CASTPLGAGPYEQYF. The CDR3 DNA is TGCGCCAGCACGCCCCTTGGGGCGGGCCCCTACGAGCAGTACTTC.

The V and J genes are TRBV5-7 and TRBJ1-5; 8 bases map to TRBD1. TRBV5-7 is an open reading frame, and its role is uncertain. The CDR3 length is 16 residues. Trimming took 3 bases from V and 2 from J; bases not matched to a gene: 7. CDR3 protein: CASSSRGQGGNQPQHF. DNA of the CDR3: TGTGCCAGCAGCTCAAGAGGACAGGGTGGCAATCAGCCCCAGCATTTT.

The chain recombines TRBV7-7 with TRBJ2-2; TRBD2 matches at 8 bases. Trimming cost V 5 bases and J 0 bases; bases outside gene matches: 5. Germline-derived CDR1 and CDR2 are SSHAT and FNYEAQ (reference sequence). The CDR3 totals 16 residues. CDR3 DNA: TGTGCCAGCAGCGTAACTAGCGGAACGAACACCGGGGAGCTGTTTTTT. Amino acid sequence: CASSVTSGTNTGELFF.

This sequence joins TRBV5-6 and TRBJ2-3; TRBD1 is a possible D gene (5 bases). The CDR3 spans 13 residues. CDR1 SGHDT and CDR2 YYEEEE come from the germline V gene. V dropped 5 bases and J dropped 6 bases, with 13 bases sitting between them. The CDR3 sequence is CASRFQGGDTQYF. In DNA, the CDR3 is TGTGCCAGCAGATTCCAGGGTGGTGATACGCAGTATTTT.

The chain uses TRBV18 and TRBJ1-2; D is possibly TRBD1 (6 bases). The CDR3 runs 15 residues. V lost 5 bases and J lost 4, with 17 bases in between. Germline CDR1 reads KGHSH; CDR2 reads LQKENI. CDR3 nucleotide sequence: TGTGCCAGCTCAAGAGAAGTCAGGGGACCCTATGGCTACACCTTC. Translation gives CASSREVRGPYGYTF.